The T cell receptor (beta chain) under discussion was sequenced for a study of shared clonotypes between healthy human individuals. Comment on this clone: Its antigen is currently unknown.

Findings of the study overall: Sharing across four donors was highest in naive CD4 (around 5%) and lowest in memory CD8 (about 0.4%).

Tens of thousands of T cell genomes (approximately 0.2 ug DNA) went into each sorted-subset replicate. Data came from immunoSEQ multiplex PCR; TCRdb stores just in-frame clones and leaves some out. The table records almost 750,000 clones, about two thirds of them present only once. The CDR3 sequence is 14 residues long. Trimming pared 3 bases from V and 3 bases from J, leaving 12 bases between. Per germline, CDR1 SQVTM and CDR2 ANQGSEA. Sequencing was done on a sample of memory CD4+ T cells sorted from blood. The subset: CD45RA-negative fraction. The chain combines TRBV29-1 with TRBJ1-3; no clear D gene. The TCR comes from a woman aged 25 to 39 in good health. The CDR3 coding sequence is TGCAGCGTTGATCCCGCCGGGGTTGGAAACACCATATATTTT. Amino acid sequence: CSVDPAGVGNTIYF.